This section outlines one TCR beta chain sequence together with its context. The antigen remains unidentified. The trim removed 4 bases at V and 7 bases at J, leaving 6 bases unmatched. The germline V gene encodes CDR1 MNHEY and CDR2 SVGEGT. This CDR3 contains 15 residues. This entry comes from a study of T cell responses to AZD1222 COVID-19 vaccine. The assay was immunoSEQ multiplex PCR, and TCRdb's table has in-frame clones only and misses some. The repertoire consists of 100,000 to 150,000 clones, with roughly 84% occurring once and the leading ten covering 8.5% to 10%. General study findings and limits: Every sample of the repertoires postdated the peak T cell response. Clonal diversity may have been underestimated, and the donors were mostly white British, with more females than males.

The TCR sequence derives from an adult in good health. The chain recombines TRBV6-2 or TRBV6-3 with TRBJ2-7, with 14 bases identical to TRBD2. The starting material was peripheral blood, obtained on day 0 of AZD1222 vaccination. CDR3 loop: CASSWGLAGVSEQYF. The CDR3 DNA reads TGTGCCAGCAGTTGGGGACTAGCGGGGGTTTCTGAGCAGTACTTC.